The next 5 T cell receptor beta chains were all read from a single sample in a study of cytomegalovirus exposure and HLA in healthy donors. The PCR contained 60 Vbeta and 13 Jbeta primers. Profiling relied on immunoSEQ multiplex PCR, and the TCRdb table lists in-frame clones only, not all of them. The repertoire holds under 55,000 clones, about three quarters seen once, with roughly 2.9% in the top ten. Sequences were obtained from PBMCs. Source of these receptors: a man younger than 35 in good health and CMV-seronegative.

The rearrangement joins TRBV4-1 to TRBJ2-2, with 10 bases that match TRBD1. This CDR3 has 15 amino acids. Germline V gene lookup returns CDR1 MGHRA and CDR2 YSYEKL. Germline trimming cut 4 bases from V and 3 bases from J; bases unmatched to any gene: 2. CDR3 amino acids: CASSRDRGYTGELFF. The CDR3 DNA is TGCGCCAGCAGCCGGGACAGGGGCTACACCGGGGAGCTGTTTTTT.

This clone has just a few counts. This chain uses TRBV7-6 with TRBJ2-1, with 12 positions matching TRBD2. Germline CDR1 reads SGHVS; CDR2 reads FNYEAQ. Germline trimming cut 5 bases from V and 8 bases from J; bases unmatched to any gene: 13. The CDR3 totals 17 residues. Here the CDR3 DNA reads TGTGCCAGCAGCAGTCCCGCGACTAGCGGGAGAATCGATGAGCAGTTCTTC. This translates into CASSSPATSGRIDEQFF.

This clone was counted between two and nine times. The J gene is TRBJ2-1, the V gene TRBV5-4; D is perhaps TRBD1 (6 bases). V was pared by 3 bases and J by 10 bases, with 14 bases between. The CDR3 has 13 amino acids. Germline CDR1 SGHNT, CDR2 YYREEE (reference sequence). The chain's CDR3 is CASSSPPGHEQFF. For the CDR3, the DNA is TGTGCCAGCAGCTCGCCCCCGGGACACGAGCAGTTCTTC.

V is TRBV30 and J is TRBJ1-2; perhaps TRBD1 as D (6 bases). This CDR3 region has 15 residues. Trimming removed 0 bases from V and 8 bases from J, with 19 bases in between. Germline CDR1 is GTSNPN and CDR2 is SVGIG (reference sequence). The CDR3 spells CAWSVLGSRGHGYTF. DNA of the CDR3: TGTGCCTGGAGTGTACTGGGCAGCAGGGGCCACGGCTACACCTTC.

A few counts support this clone. The genes are TRBV15 and TRBJ2-5, with 8 bases matching TRBD1. V shed 3 bases, J shed 2 bases, and the junction held 8 bases outside the gene matches. The CDR3 is 16 amino acids. Germline V CDR1 and CDR2: LNHNV, YYDKDF (reference sequence). The CDR3 loop is CATSSAPWDRQETQYF. The CDR3 coding sequence is TGTGCCACCAGCAGTGCCCCGTGGGACAGGCAAGAGACCCAGTACTTC. Using reference TRBV15 and TRBJ2-5 for the parts outside the CDR3, the full variable domain is DAMVIQNPRYQVTQFGKPVTLSCSQTLNHNVMYWYQQKSSQAPKLLFHYYDKDFNNEADTPDNFQSRRPNTSFCFLDIRSPGLGDTAMYLCATSSAPWDRQETQYFGPGTRLLVL.